The rows below give T cell receptor beta chains drawn from one sample of a study of CD4 T cells in relation to SARS-CoV-2 and coronaviruses. Method: immunoSEQ multiplex PCR; TCRdb's copy keeps in-frame clones and lacks some. This table holds about 23,000 clones, 75% to 85% found once. These receptors' targets are unknown. Sequenced material: CD4+ T cells from PBMCs, cultured in vitro. All receptors derive from a human donor in good health. CDR3s include the opening cysteine and the closing phenylalanine or tryptophan. The order of the fields is J gene, clone size, D gene, V gene, CDR3 DNA, CDR3 protein. D genes are given only for firm matches. A row's size may be missing; if present it is once, few, many or a size class.

>TRBJ2-1|-|-|TRBV24-1
TGTGCCACCAGCCGAGGGGGGTTCGTTATTGGGAATGAGCAGTTCTTC
CATSRGGFVIGNEQFF
>TRBJ1-1|-|-|TRBV5-1
TGCGCCAGCAGCTTGTTTGATCAATCGAACACTGAAGCTTTCTTT
CASSLFDQSNTEAFF
>TRBJ2-3|-|TRBD1|TRBV27
TGTGCCAGCAGTTTATTGGACAGGGCAAATACGCAGTATTTT
CASSLLDRANTQYF
>TRBJ1-4|-|-|TRBV21-1
TGTGCCAGCAGGGAACTGGACCGCCCTGCAACTAATGAAAAACTGTTTTTT
CASRELDRPATNEKLFF
>TRBJ2-7|-|-|TRBV11-2
TGTGCCAGCAGCCCCGGTGGCAGGGGGGCCTTC
CASSPGGRGAF
>TRBJ1-3|-|TRBD1|TRBV9
TGTGCCAGCAGCGTGGAACAGGGGCGGAACTCTGGAAACACCATATATTTT
CASSVEQGRNSGNTIYF
>TRBJ2-7|-|TRBD2|TRBV6-5
TGTGCCAGCGGGTTACTAGCGGGATCCTACGAGCAGTACTTC
CASGLLAGSYEQYF
>TRBJ2-5|-|-|TRBV3-1/TRBV3-2
TGTGCCAGCAGCCAATCGGGAGAACGGGAGACCCAGTACTTC
CASSQSGERETQYF
>TRBJ1-5|-|-|TRBV4-2
TGTGCCAGCAGCCCCAGGGCGGGGGATAGCAATCAGCCCCAGCATTTT
CASSPRAGDSNQPQHF
>TRBJ2-2|-|-|TRBV27
TGTGCCAGCAGTTTAAAGCAGACCGGGGAGCTGTTTTTT
CASSLKQTGELFF
>TRBJ1-1|-|TRBD1|TRBV27
TGTGCCAGCAGTAATGACAGGGTGAACACTGAAGCTTTCTTT
CASSNDRVNTEAFF
>TRBJ2-1|-|-|TRBV30
TGTGCCTGGAGTCAGAACAATGAGCAGTTCTTC
CAWSQNNEQFF
>TRBJ1-6|-|TRBD1|TRBV10-3
TGTGCCATCAGTGTTCAGGACAGGGGAGATTCACCCCTCCACTTT
CAISVQDRGDSPLHF
>TRBJ2-1|-|TRBD1|TRBV28
TGTGCCAGCAGTTTAGCCCAGACAGGGGGGTGGAAGGATGAGCAGTTCTTC
CASSLAQTGGWKDEQFF
>TRBJ1-2|-|-|TRBV9
TGTGCCAGCAGCGTCGGATTAGGGGGGTTAAACTATGGCTACACCTTC
CASSVGLGGLNYGYTF
>TRBJ2-7|-|-|TRBV20-1
TGCAGTGCTAGTCTTGCAGGTACCACCTACGAGCAGTACTTC
CSASLAGTTYEQYF
>TRBJ1-5|-|-|TRBV10-3
TGTGCCATCAGTGTAAGGAGGGCGGATCAGCCCCAGCATTTT
CAISVRRADQPQHF
>TRBJ1-3|-|-|TRBV18
TGTGCCAGCTCACCACCAGGCGGGGCGAGGACTGGAAACACCATATATTTT
CASSPPGGARTGNTIYF
>TRBJ1-1|-|-|TRBV29-1
TGCAGCGTTTACAACGACAGAAACCTCAACACTGAAGCTTTCTTT
CSVYNDRNLNTEAFF
>TRBJ2-5|-|TRBD2|TRBV7-9
TGTGCCAGCAGCTTAATAGCGGGCCGGGAGACCCAGTACTTC
CASSLIAGRETQYF
>TRBJ2-1|-|TRBD2|TRBV3-1/TRBV3-2
TGTGCCAGCAGCCAACTAGCGGGGGAAGATGAGCAGTTCTTC
CASSQLAGEDEQFF
>TRBJ2-3|-|-|TRBV2
TGTGCCAGCAGGGCCCCTCGGTCGCAGGGAATAACAGATACGCAGTATTTT
CASRAPRSQGITDTQYF
>TRBJ2-5|-|-|TRBV29-1
TGCAGCGTCGGGGCGGAGACCCAGTACTTC
CSVGAETQYF
>TRBJ1-2|-|-|TRBV7-2
TGTGCCAGCAGCTTCGGTAATACTAACTATGGCTACACCTTC
CASSFGNTNYGYTF
>TRBJ2-1|-|-|TRBV4-2
TGTGCCAGCAGCCGCCGACACGACTCCGGGGCGGGCAATGAGCAGTTCTTC
CASSRRHDSGAGNEQFF
>TRBJ1-2|few|-|TRBV6-5
TGTGCCAGCAGCTTAGTCCGGGACAACAACTATGGCTACACCTTC
CASSLVRDNNYGYTF
>TRBJ2-7|once|TRBD1|TRBV6-5
TGTGCCAGCCGGTGGGACAGATCCTCCTACGAGCAGTACTTC
CASRWDRSSYEQYF
>TRBJ2-7|-|-|TRBV28
TGTGCCAGCAGCTTCGGGGACGGCGCGACCTACGAGCAGTACTTC
CASSFGDGATYEQYF
>TRBJ1-5|-|-|TRBV28
TGTGCCAGCAGATTCTCGGGCCCTCTGGGGCAGCCCCAGCATTTT
CASRFSGPLGQPQHF
>TRBJ2-7|-|-|TRBV19
TGTGCCAGTAGTATAGCAGGGACCTCCTACGAGCAGTACTTC
CASSIAGTSYEQYF
>TRBJ2-7|-|-|TRBV12-5
TGTGCTAGTGGCGGACACGAGCAGTACTTC
CASGGHEQYF
>TRBJ2-7|-|TRBD1|TRBV19
TGTGCCAGTAGTACGAATGCGGGACAGGGCTACGAGCAGTACTTC
CASSTNAGQGYEQYF
>TRBJ2-7|-|TRBD1|TRBV19
TGTGCCAGTAGGGTTACCGGGACAGCAAACTACGAGCAGTACTTC
CASRVTGTANYEQYF
>TRBJ2-5|-|TRBD2|TRBV28
TGTGCCAGCACCTTCCCTTCAGCGGGACAAGAGACCCAGTACTTC
CASTFPSAGQETQYF
>TRBJ1-6|once|TRBD1|TRBV2
TGTGCCAGCAGTGATACCCACAGGGGGTATAATTCACCCCTCCACTTT
CASSDTHRGYNSPLHF